The next 14 T cell receptor beta chains were all read from a single sample in a study of T cell repertoires in cytomegalovirus infection. TCRdb passed the reads through MiXCR, listing each CDR3 protein once. The data show 500,000 or so distinct CDR3 sequences, 16% seen once. What was sequenced was CD8+ T cells from PBMCs. These receptors were taken from a human donor in good health (CMV status not recorded). Some clones in this sample may be carry-over from other donors' samples.

This clonotype was seen repeatedly, ten times or more. The DNA for the CDR3 is TGTGCCAGCAGCGAGACTACGACCACCAGCACAGATACGCAGTATTTT. Residues: CASSETTTTSTDTQYF. This rearrangement joins TRBV6-2 or TRBV6-3 to TRBJ2-3; D possibly corresponds to TRBD2 (5 bases). Germline-derived CDR1 and CDR2 are MNHEY and SVGEGT. V was shortened by 6 bases and J by 0 bases, with 16 bases between the two germline ends. This CDR3 contains 16 residues.

This clonotype came up a few times. The rearrangement links TRBV20-1 to TRBJ2-3; TRBD2 agrees at 15 bases. V dropped 6 bases and J dropped 3; count of bases not matched to a gene: 4. This CDR3 spans 15 amino acids. Germline CDR1 and CDR2: DFQATT and SNEGSKA (reference sequence). The CDR3 protein is CSAPGTSGRTDTQYF. In nucleotides, the CDR3 is TGCAGTGCGCCCGGGACTAGCGGGAGGACAGATACGCAGTATTTT.

This clonotype has only a few counts. The J gene is TRBJ2-7, the V gene TRBV15, with D perhaps TRBD2 (5 bases). The ends were cut back, 4 bases at V and 3 bases at J, with 10 bases in the middle. Germline assignment: CDR1 LNHNV and CDR2 YYDKDF (reference sequence). CDR3 size: 13 residues. This CDR3 reads CATSIDTSYEQYF. The CDR3 nucleotides read TGTGCCACCAGCATAGATACTAGCTACGAGCAGTACTTC.

The chain combines TRBV2 with TRBJ2-1, with 10 nucleotides matching TRBD1. CDR1 is SNHLY and CDR2 is FYNNEI in the germline V gene. The V segment lost 9 bases and the J segment 7 bases; nucleotides outside the gene matches: 3. The length of the CDR3 is 12 residues. CDR3 in amino acids: CARGTGENEQFF. The DNA of the CDR3 is TGTGCCAGGGGGACAGGGGAAAATGAGCAGTTCTTC.

This clonotype was seen repeatedly, ten times or more. The chain uses TRBV7-8 and TRBJ2-1; 11 positions match TRBD2. Trimming at V came to 5 bases and at J to 4 bases, leaving 13 bases not matched to a gene. This CDR3 comprises 18 residues. CDR1 and CDR2 (germline): SGHVS, FQNEAQ. The CDR3 sequence is CASSPTWSSGGLYNEQFF. For the CDR3, the DNA is TGTGCCAGCAGCCCAACATGGTCTAGCGGGGGGTTATACAATGAGCAGTTCTTC.

Of note for this clonotype: This clone may be a read error of a much larger clone one base away. Given the absence of the conserved phenylalanine or tryptophan at the CDR3 end, a read error is likely. This CDR3 reads CATSDRTGTSGPYNEQFL. The CDR3 DNA sequence: TGTGCCACCAGTGATCGAACCGGGACTAGCGGGCCTTACAATGAGCAGTTCTTA. The rearrangement uses TRBV24-1 and TRBJ2-1; the match to TRBD2 covers 12 bases. V dropped 3 bases and J dropped 4; count of bases not matched to a gene: 9. CDR3 length equals 18 residues. Germline V gene sequence: CDR1 KGHDR, CDR2 SFDVKD.

As concerns this clonotype: It may be a read error: a sequence one base away is much more abundant. The chain links TRBV7-9 to TRBJ2-1; maybe TRBD2 (7 bases). With the DNA end fitting TRBJ2-7 better, the J assignment may be wrong. The CDR3 has 14 amino acids. The germline V gene encodes CDR1 SEHNR and CDR2 FQNEAQ (reference sequence). The CDR3: CASSLEGGGNEQYF. The DNA of the CDR3 is TGTGCCAGCAGCTTAGAAGGGGGGGGCAATGAGCAGTACTTC.

This sequence joins TRBV12-5 and TRBJ1-1; D remains unclear. The CDR3 spans 12 residues. CDR1 is LGHNT and CDR2 is FRNRAP in the germline V gene. V shed 3 bases and J shed 8 bases, with 10 bases lying between them. CDR3 sequence (DNA): TGTGCTAGTGGTTTAAGGTCGTTGGAAGCTTTCTTT. Translation gives CASGLRSLEAFF. Full variable domain (outside the CDR3, taken from reference TRBV12-5 and TRBJ1-1): DARVTQTPRHKVTEMGQEVTMRCQPILGHNTVFWYRQTMMQGLELLAYFRNRAPLDDSGMPKDRFSAEMPDATLATLKIQPSEPRDSAVYFCASGLRSLEAFFGQGTRLTVV.

This sequence joins TRBV5-1 and TRBJ2-1; maybe TRBD1 (7 bases). The CDR3 totals 18 residues. Germline CDR1 reads SGHRS; CDR2 reads YFSETQ. Trimming removed 5 bases at V and 3 bases at J, with 24 bases between. This chain's CDR3 is CASSPEGYRQGGYNEQFF. CDR3 bases: TGCGCCAGCAGTCCGGAAGGATACCGACAGGGAGGCTACAATGAGCAGTTCTTC.

This clonotype was seen at least ten times. The chain joins TRBV7-8 to TRBJ2-7; possibly TRBD2 for D (6 bases). The ends were cut back, 5 bases at V and 0 bases at J, with 14 bases in the middle. The V gene's germline CDR1 is SGHVS and CDR2 FQNEAQ. There are 15 residues in the CDR3. The CDR3 nucleotides read TGTGCCAGCAGCCCCCGACTAGGGAGCTCCTACGAGCAGTACTTC. This translates into CASSPRLGSSYEQYF.

This clonotype showed up many times. J is TRBJ1-1 and V is TRBV5-4; D not certain. CDR1 is SGHNT and CDR2 is YYREEE in the germline V gene (reference sequence). The germline V and J ends were trimmed by 4 bases and 1 base, with 11 bases remaining between them. The length of the CDR3 is 14 residues. CDR3 sequence reads: CASSLSAGNTEAFF. CDR3 coding DNA: TGTGCCAGCAGCCTCTCGGCAGGGAACACTGAAGCTTTCTTT.

There are a few counts of this clonotype. The rearrangement links TRBV20-1 to TRBJ2-3, with D perhaps matching TRBD2 (6 bases). Germline V gives CDR1 DFQATT, CDR2 SNEGSKA (reference sequence). V gave up 5 bases and J gave up 6 bases, with 21 bases separating them. The CDR3 has 15 amino acids. CDR3 DNA: TGCAGTGCTGAAGAGCGGGTAATCACCCACGATACGCAGTATTTT. Amino acids: CSAEERVITHDTQYF.

This clonotype showed up just a few times. This sequence joins TRBV6-6 and TRBJ2-7; D gene unclear. The CDR3 spans 13 residues. Germline loops: CDR1 MNHNY, CDR2 SVGAGI (reference sequence). Trimming removed 6 bases from V and 7 bases from J, with 16 bases in between. The CDR3 sequence: CASSQDRRKEQYF. The CDR3, as DNA: TGTGCCAGCAGCCAGGACCGCCGGAAAGAGCAGTACTTC.

The V call is TRBV15, the J call TRBJ1-2, with a tentative D call TRBD1 (6 bases). CDR3 length equals 11 residues. CDR1 is LNHNV and CDR2 is YYDKDF in the germline V gene (reference sequence). Trimming took off 8 bases at V and 8 bases at J, with 12 bases between the two ends. The CDR3, as DNA: TGTGCCACCCGGGGGGCGCGAGGCTACACCTTC. This encodes CATRGARGYTF.